These 27 T cell receptor beta chains originate from one sample sequenced in a study of cytomegalovirus exposure and HLA in healthy donors. TCRdb keeps only in-frame clones here, not all; method: immunoSEQ multiplex PCR. The sample lists 140,000 or so clones, about 91% occurring once. What was sequenced was PBMCs. Receptors were obtained from a man aged 18 to 29 in good health and CMV-seropositive.

This clone is a singleton in its sample. The rearrangement links TRBV9 to TRBJ2-2; D is undetermined. Per the germline V gene, CDR1 is SGDLS and CDR2 is YYNGEE. The germline V and J ends were trimmed by 1 base and 0 bases, with 10 bases remaining between them. CDR3 length equals 16 residues. The CDR3 nucleotides read TGTGCCAGCAGCGTAAGGCAGACAACGAACACCGGGGAGCTGTTTTTT. As protein: CASSVRQTTNTGELFF.

CDR3 loop: CATSRRGVSEKLFF. The CDR3 DNA sequence: TGTGCCACCAGCCGCAGGGGGGTTTCTGAAAAACTGTTTTTT. V usage is TRBV15 and J usage is TRBJ1-4, with 7 bases aligning to TRBD1. This CDR3 is 14 amino acids long. The germline V gene encodes CDR1 LNHNV and CDR2 YYDKDF (reference sequence). V lost 5 bases and J lost 7; bases outside the gene matches: 7. The whole variable domain, remainder taken from reference TRBV15 and TRBJ1-4, is DAMVIQNPRYQVTQFGKPVTLSCSQTLNHNVMYWYQQKSSQAPKLLFHYYDKDFNNEADTPDNFQSRRPNTSFCFLDIRSPGLGDTAMYLCATSRRGVSEKLFFGSGTQLSVL.

This chain uses TRBV11-2 with TRBJ1-5; no definite D call. The CDR3 has 13 residues. The germline gives CDR1 SGHAT, CDR2 FQNNGV. V lost 5 bases to trimming and J lost 5 bases, with 10 bases between them. CDR3 in DNA: TGTGCCAGCAGCACAGAAAACTATCAGCCCCAGCATTTT. This translates into CASSTENYQPQHF.

Notes on this clone: This same CDR3 is encoded by further DNA sequences in the sample. The chain employs TRBV9 and TRBJ1-5; 7 bases map to TRBD1. V lost 0 bases and J lost 2; bases outside the gene matches: 2. The germline gives CDR1 SGDLS, CDR2 YYNGEE. The CDR3 contains 15 residues. In nucleotides, the CDR3 is TGTGCCAGCAGCGTAGGACAGGGAGGCAATCAGCCCCAGCATTTT. This translates into CASSVGQGGNQPQHF.

V gene TRBV29-1 combines with J gene TRBJ1-2; 7 bases agree with TRBD1. Germline CDR1 is SQVTM and CDR2 is ANQGSEA. The V and J ends lost 5 bases and 3 bases, in that order; junction bases with no gene match: 6. CDR3 length: 13 residues. As DNA, the CDR3 is TGCAGCGTTCAAAGGGACAGCCACTATGGCTACACCTTC. This sequence encodes CSVQRDSHYGYTF.

The CDR3 bases are TGTGCCAGCAGTTTGTGGCTACAGGGGGCCGTCGCCGGTGTCCCTGAAGCTTTCTTT. Protein product: CASSLWLQGAVAGVPEAFF. The genes are TRBV28 and TRBJ1-1; 9 nucleotides line up with TRBD1. The length of the CDR3 is 19 residues. The germline gives CDR1 MDHEN, CDR2 SYDVKM. After removal of 3 bases from V and 6 bases from J, the junction contained 20 bases not matched to a gene. Drawing the rest from reference TRBV28 and TRBJ1-1, the complete variable domain is DVKVTQSSRYLVKRTGEKVFLECVQDMDHENMFWYRQDPGLGLRLIYFSYDVKMKEKGDIPEGYSVSREKKERFSLILESASTNQTSMYLCASSLWLQGAVAGVPEAFFGQGTRLTVV.

V and J are TRBV19 and TRBJ1-5; D not resolved. V gave up 3 bases and J gave up 2 bases, with 14 bases separating them. CDR3 size: 16 residues. The germline V gene encodes CDR1 LNHDA and CDR2 SQIVND (reference sequence). CDR3 in DNA: TGTGCCAGTAGTATGGAGCGGTCCGGGGGCAATCAGCCCCAGCATTTT. Translated, it gives CASSMERSGGNQPQHF.

The chain uses TRBV9 and TRBJ2-7; 8 bases align to TRBD2. The CDR3 runs 16 residues. The trim removed 4 bases at V and 1 base at J, leaving 10 bases unmatched. Germline-derived CDR1 and CDR2 are SGDLS and YYNGEE. DNA for the CDR3: TGTGCCAGCAGCACCTCAAGCGGGGGCTTATCCTACGAGCAGTACTTC. Translated: CASSTSSGGLSYEQYF.

The V and J genes are TRBV30 and TRBJ2-7; 8 bases are shared with TRBD1. Germline CDR1 GTSNPN, CDR2 SVGIG (reference sequence). CDR3 length: 12 amino acids. Unmatched junction bases numbered 0, after V lost 5 bases and J lost 0 bases. CDR3 protein: CAWDRGSYEQYF. CDR3 nucleotide sequence: TGTGCCTGGGACAGGGGCTCCTACGAGCAGTACTTC.

The rearrangement uses TRBV7-9 and TRBJ2-5, with D tentatively TRBD2 (6 bases). The length of the CDR3 is 16 residues. Trimming took off 5 bases at V and 1 base at J, with 17 bases between the two ends. From germline, CDR1 is SEHNR and CDR2 FQNEAQ (reference sequence). CDR3 sequence (DNA): TGTGCCAGCAGCCCGCTGTCCGGGACTCGCCAAGAGACCCAGTACTTC. This encodes CASSPLSGTRQETQYF.

This clone was counted a few times. V usage is TRBV5-1 and J usage is TRBJ2-5, with D perhaps TRBD2 (6 bases). Germline assignment: CDR1 SGHRS and CDR2 YFSETQ. V lost 4 bases to trimming and J lost 8 bases, with 12 bases between them. The CDR3 has 12 amino acids. The CDR3 spells CASSPGTGTQYF. DNA of the CDR3: TGCGCCAGCAGCCCGGGGACTGGAACCCAGTACTTC.

This chain uses TRBV6-5 with TRBJ1-2; TRBD1 agrees at 7 bases. J gave up 0 bases and V 6 bases, and 7 bases lay outside the gene matches. This CDR3 comprises 15 residues. CDR1 and CDR2 (germline): MNHEY, SVGAGI. The CDR3 DNA sequence: TGTGCCAGCAGGAAACTACAGGGGCCTAACTATGGCTACACCTTC. Its protein product is CASRKLQGPNYGYTF.

This chain uses TRBV2 with TRBJ1-5; D ambiguous. CDR3 length: 15 residues. Trimming left V 1 base short and J 3 bases short, with 10 bases between. Germline V gene sequence: CDR1 SNHLY, CDR2 FYNNEI. As DNA, the CDR3 is TGTGCCAGCAGTGAAGACCCGGGTCTCAATCAGCCCCAGCATTTT. Its protein is CASSEDPGLNQPQHF.

The gene calls are TRBV4-2 and TRBJ2-7; 7 bases fit TRBD1. V shed 0 bases, J shed 7 bases, and the junction held 6 bases outside the gene matches. The CDR3 has 14 residues. The V gene's germline CDR1 is LGHNA and CDR2 YNFKEQ. The CDR3 loop reads CASSQDRGLTEQYF. CDR3 DNA: TGTGCCAGCAGCCAAGATAGGGGGCTCACAGAGCAGTACTTC.

The rearrangement links TRBV4-2 to TRBJ2-7; D call uncertain. Per germline, CDR1 LGHNA and CDR2 YNFKEQ. CDR3 size: 15 residues. The V end was cut by 5 bases, the J end by 4 bases, with 18 bases between. The CDR3 DNA reads TGTGCCAGCAGCGGTGAGGTCCAAACCCCATACGAGCAGTACTTC. Translated: CASSGEVQTPYEQYF.

The chain combines TRBV9 with TRBJ1-2; tentative D call: TRBD1 (5 bases). This CDR3 has 15 amino acids. V lost 0 bases, J lost 3 bases, and 12 bases lay in between. Germline-derived CDR1 and CDR2 are SGDLS and YYNGEE. The CDR3 DNA is TGTGCCAGCAGCGTAGGGATGGAGACAGACTATGGCTACACCTTC. This sequence encodes CASSVGMETDYGYTF.

V is TRBV2 and J is TRBJ2-7; D is possibly TRBD1 (6 bases). V gave up 8 bases and J gave up 2 bases, with 10 bases separating them. CDR1 and CDR2 (germline): SNHLY, FYNNEI. The CDR3 runs to 12 residues. The CDR3 region is CASLGTPYEQYF. The DNA of the CDR3 is TGTGCCAGCCTTGGGACACCCTACGAGCAGTACTTC.

The V call is TRBV2, the J call TRBJ2-1; D call uncertain. V lost 6 bases and J lost 8, with 11 bases in between. The CDR3 extends over 12 amino acids. CDR1 and CDR2 from the germline V gene are SNHLY and FYNNEI. The CDR3 bases are TGTGCCAGCAGGCCACGACTGGATGAGCAGTTCTTC. This codes for CASRPRLDEQFF.

This clone appeared once. The CDR3 DNA reads TGTGCCAGCAGTTCAGGTAGCTCCTATAATTCACCCCTCCACTTT. It is translated as CASSSGSSYNSPLHF. The genes are TRBV6-1 and TRBJ1-6; D not certain. Trimming cost V 5 bases and J 0 bases, with 8 bases left between them. The CDR3 spans 15 residues. Per the germline V gene, CDR1 is MNHNS and CDR2 is SASEGT.

The gene calls are TRBV15 and TRBJ1-2, with D maybe TRBD1 (6 bases). V lost 0 bases, J lost 8 bases, and 19 bases lay in between. CDR3 length: 16 amino acids. CDR1 is LNHNV and CDR2 is YYDKDF in the germline V gene (reference sequence). CDR3 in DNA: TGTGCCACCAGCAGAGACTACCCGATACAGGGAAAGGGCTACACCTTC. It translates to CATSRDYPIQGKGYTF.

The chain carries TRBV28 and TRBJ1-5, with D uncertain. This CDR3 region has 15 residues. Trimming took 7 bases from V and 4 from J, leaving 17 bases between them. CDR1 is MDHEN, CDR2 SYDVKM, per germline. In DNA form, the CDR3 reads TGTGCCAGCACTCCTCCCGTCGGGTCGAATCAGCCCCAGCATTTT. Amino acid sequence: CASTPPVGSNQPQHF.

The chain joins TRBV15 to TRBJ2-1, with TRBD2 as a possible D gene (6 bases). CDR1 and CDR2 from the germline V gene are LNHNV and YYDKDF (reference sequence). The CDR3 is 16 residues long. The V end lost 1 base, the J end lost 3 bases, and 13 bases lay between the germline ends. CDR3 in DNA: TGTGCCACCAGCAGAGGGCAGCGGGTGAACTACAATGAGCAGTTCTTC. Translated: CATSRGQRVNYNEQFF.

The V gene is TRBV30, the J gene TRBJ2-7, with TRBD1 identical over 7 bases. Trimming cost V 0 bases and J 1 base; bases outside gene matches: 3. CDR1 GTSNPN and CDR2 SVGIG come from the germline V gene (reference sequence). The CDR3 loop spans 14 amino acids. CDR3: CAWSVQGISYEQYF. The DNA of the CDR3 is TGTGCCTGGAGTGTACAGGGGATATCCTACGAGCAGTACTTC.

In its sample, this clone was seen a few times. The gene calls are TRBV10-3 and TRBJ1-6, with D tentatively TRBD1 (5 bases). Germline V gives CDR1 ENHRY, CDR2 SYGVKD. This CDR3 has 17 amino acids. V was pared by 6 bases and J by 0 bases, with 15 bases between. CDR3 sequence (DNA): TGTGCCATCAGCCGCGGGGGAATACCCTCCTATAATTCACCCCTCCACTTT. Translating it yields CAISRGGIPSYNSPLHF.

CDR3 nucleotides: TGTGCCTGGAGTGTCGCCCGCGGAGACTATGGCTACACCTTC. Its protein is CAWSVARGDYGYTF. The gene calls are TRBV30 and TRBJ1-2; D is unresolved. The CDR3 loop spans 14 amino acids. CDR1 is GTSNPN and CDR2 is SVGIG in the germline V gene (reference sequence). Trimming removed 0 bases from V and 3 bases from J, with 11 bases in between.

About this clone itself: The same CDR3 is also encoded by other DNA sequences in this sample. The chain uses TRBV5-6 and TRBJ1-3; no clear D. CDR3 size: 12 residues. Trimming cost V 4 bases and J 4 bases, with 6 bases left between them. CDR1 SGHDT and CDR2 YYEEEE come from the germline V gene. The CDR3: CASSRTGNTIYF. The CDR3 DNA reads as TGTGCCAGCAGCAGAACAGGAAACACCATATATTTT.

The chain is built from TRBV5-4 and TRBJ1-1, with 8 positions matching TRBD1. The CDR3 is made up of 16 amino acids. From germline, CDR1 is SGHNT and CDR2 YYREEE (reference sequence). The V segment lost 4 bases and the J segment 5 bases; nucleotides outside the gene matches: 13. CDR3: CASSRGPDRDRTEAFF. The CDR3 region has the DNA TGTGCCAGCAGCCGGGGGCCGGACAGGGACCGAACTGAAGCTTTCTTT.